One and the same sample provided the 29 T cell receptor beta chains below, sequenced in a study of circulating CD8 cells and anti-PD-1 response in melanoma. From live CD3+CD8+TCRalphabeta+ cells, four PD-1 and/or TIGIT subsets were sorted. Each library started from 15 ng of total RNA using the QIAseq Immune Repertoire TCR panel. TCRdb independently ran MiXCR on the reads; one entry per CDR3 protein. Of hundreds of distinct CDR3 sequences listed, about 12% were seen once; the top ten hold about two thirds. The sample here was CD8+ T cells from PBMCs, taken at baseline or after one month of anti-PD-1 therapy (not recorded which). These receptors originate from a human donor with melanoma.

A note on this clonotype: Possible read error: a much larger clone is one base away. The J gene is TRBJ1-1, the V gene TRBV6-4; 7 bases are a match to TRBD1. V lost 5 bases and J lost 4; bases outside the gene matches: 7. Germline-derived CDR1 and CDR2 are MRHNA and SNTAGT. This CDR3 is built from 14 residues. In DNA, the CDR3 is TGTGCCAGCAGTCCAAAGGGGGCGAGCACTGAAGCTTTCTTT. It is translated as CASSPKGASTEAFF.

This clonotype ranks as medium-sized. V gene TRBV9 combines with J gene TRBJ2-1; TRBD1 is a possible D gene (7 bases). V gave up 7 bases and J gave up 3 bases, with 14 bases separating them. CDR1 and CDR2 (germline): SGDLS, YYNGEE. CDR3 size: 14 residues. In nucleotides, the CDR3 is TGTGCCAGCGGCGGAGGGGGCCTCTACAATGAGCAGTTCTTC. Encoded protein: CASGGGGLYNEQFF.

This clonotype is categorized as medium-sized. V is TRBV6-5 and J is TRBJ2-7; the match to TRBD1 covers 9 bases. CDR3 size: 17 residues. Per germline, CDR1 MNHEY and CDR2 SVGAGI. V dropped 2 bases and J dropped 2; count of bases not matched to a gene: 10. The CDR3 loop is CASSYLDTDRGPYEQYF. The CDR3 DNA is TGTGCCAGCAGTTACCTAGACACGGACAGGGGACCCTACGAGCAGTACTTC.

By sample share, this clonotype is medium-sized. The chain employs TRBV11-2 and TRBJ2-1, with TRBD1 matching over 9 bases. CDR1 and CDR2 (germline): SGHAT, FQNNGV. Unmatched junction bases numbered 11, after V lost 6 bases and J lost 5 bases. The CDR3 runs to 16 residues. The CDR3 reads CASRSGQQGAHNEQFF. The CDR3 nucleotides read TGTGCCAGCAGGTCCGGCCAACAGGGGGCCCACAATGAGCAGTTCTTC.

This clonotype occurred once. A much larger clone is a single base away; this may be a read error. V gene TRBV2 combines with J gene TRBJ1-1; D remains unclear. Trimming shortened V by 5 bases and J by 10 bases, and 20 bases separated the two germline ends. CDR1 is SNHLY, CDR2 FYNNEI, per germline. CDR3 length: 14 amino acids. The CDR3 loop is CASSLWSGLPGAFF. The CDR3 coding sequence is TGTGCCAGCAGTTTATGGTCCGGACTTCCTGGAGCTTTCTTT.

This clonotype is classed as medium-sized. V is TRBV28 and J is TRBJ2-3; D remains ambiguous. The CDR3 totals 14 residues. Germline V gene sequence: CDR1 MDHEN, CDR2 SYDVKM. Trimming took off 3 bases at V and 3 bases at J, with 10 bases between the two ends. The CDR3 sequence is CASSFLLGTDTQYF. In nucleotides, the CDR3 is TGTGCCAGCAGTTTTCTGTTGGGGACAGATACGCAGTATTTT.

Concerning this clonotype: A much larger clone sits a single nucleotide away, making a read error possible. The chain joins TRBV19 to TRBJ2-1, with TRBD1 matching over 9 bases. The CDR3 runs 15 residues. The germline gives CDR1 LNHDA, CDR2 SQIVND (reference sequence). The CDR3 protein is CASNLGQGFYNGQFF. The CDR3 DNA reads TGTGCCAGTAATCTGGGACAGGGATTCTACAATGGGCAGTTCTTC. Using reference TRBV19 and TRBJ2-1 for the parts outside the CDR3, the full variable domain is DGGITQSPKYLFRKEGQNVTLSCEQNLNHDAMYWYRQDPGQGLRLIYYSQIVNDFQKGDIAEGYSVSREKKESFPLTVTSAQKNPTAFYLCASNLGQGFYNGQFFGPGTRLTVL.

This clonotype ranks as medium-sized. This chain links TRBV27 with TRBJ2-7; unclear D gene. Deletions cut 0 bases from V and 2 bases from J, with 8 bases between. The CDR3 spans 14 residues. Germline lookup yields CDR1 MNHEY and CDR2 SMNVEV (reference sequence). CDR3 residues: CASSLSVGPYEQYF. The CDR3 region has the DNA TGTGCCAGCAGTTTATCGGTCGGGCCCTACGAGCAGTACTTC.

This clonotype is categorized as medium-sized. This chain links TRBV29-1 with TRBJ2-7; D unresolved. V lost 1 base and J 2 bases, leaving 6 bases between the germline ends. Germline V lookup: CDR1 SQVTM, CDR2 ANQGSEA. The CDR3 runs to 12 residues. The CDR3 loop is CSVEGRTYEQYF. As DNA, the CDR3 is TGCAGCGTTGAAGGCAGGACCTACGAGCAGTACTTC.

This clonotype is medium-sized. The J gene is TRBJ2-7, the V gene TRBV28; 10 bases are a match to TRBD1. CDR3 length: 14 amino acids. Germline V gene data show CDR1 as MDHEN and CDR2 as SYDVKM. Trimming took 5 bases from V and 5 from J; bases not matched to a gene: 6. CDR3 bases: TGTGCCAGCAGTCCGGGACAGGGGTTCGACGAGCAGTACTTC. Its protein is CASSPGQGFDEQYF.

This clonotype is medium-sized by share. The chain couples TRBV7-2 to TRBJ2-1; D not resolved. V was trimmed by 0 bases and J by 0 bases, leaving 12 bases between them. Germline CDR1 and CDR2: SGHTA and FQGNSA. The CDR3 extends over 17 amino acids. The CDR3 bases are TGTGCCAGCAGCTTAGCGGTCACGGTCAACTCCTACAATGAGCAGTTCTTC. Translated: CASSLAVTVNSYNEQFF.

The chain joins TRBV4-3 to TRBJ2-7; no reliable D call. V was shortened by 0 bases and J by 3 bases, with 18 bases between the two germline ends. In germline, CDR1 is LGHNA, CDR2 YSLEER. This CDR3 is 17 amino acids long. The CDR3 here is CASSQDGPPSTFYEQYF. The CDR3 DNA reads TGCGCCAGCAGCCAAGACGGTCCCCCCTCTACTTTCTACGAGCAGTACTTC.

In regard to this clonotype: Lacking the conserved final phenylalanine or tryptophan, this CDR3 likely reflects a read error. This rearrangement joins TRBV19 to TRBJ2-1; the match to TRBD2 covers 7 bases. The germline V gene encodes CDR1 LNHDA and CDR2 SQIVND (reference sequence). The CDR3 consists of 15 residues. The V segment lost 5 bases and the J segment 4 bases; nucleotides outside the gene matches: 8. CDR3 in DNA: TGTGCCAGTAGTCATGTAGCGGGCCCTTACAATGAGCAGTTCCTC. Amino acid sequence: CASSHVAGPYNEQFL.

In this sample, this clonotype is medium-sized. V and J are TRBV2 and TRBJ2-1; D is unresolved. V was shortened by 5 bases and J by 2 bases, with 16 bases between the two germline ends. Germline CDR1 and CDR2: SNHLY and FYNNEI. CDR3 size: 16 residues. This CDR3 reads CASSPETFGTYNEQFF. CDR3 DNA: TGTGCCAGCAGTCCCGAGACCTTCGGCACCTACAATGAGCAGTTCTTC.

By share, this clonotype counts as medium-sized (0.01 to 0.1%). This chain uses TRBV7-2 with TRBJ2-3; D gene unclear. V was clipped by 7 bases and J by 0 bases, with 14 bases between them. This CDR3 has 15 residues. Germline CDR1 is SGHTA and CDR2 is FQGNSA. As DNA, the CDR3 is TGTGCCAGCACCCTTAAAGTAACCAGCACAGATACGCAGTATTTT. Translation gives CASTLKVTSTDTQYF.

This clonotype is medium-sized. This chain uses TRBV4-3 with TRBJ2-7; the D gene could be TRBD1 or TRBD2 (5 bases each). The CDR3 has 15 amino acids. The V and J ends lost 3 bases and 1 base respectively, with 13 bases between them. The germline CDR1 and CDR2 sequences are LGHNA and YSLEER. The CDR3 sequence is CASSQGVDGSYEQYF. DNA of the CDR3: TGCGCCAGCAGCCAGGGGGTTGATGGGTCCTACGAGCAGTACTTC.

This clonotype was seen a few times. Germline and junction disagree at one end, which may indicate a read error. DNA of the CDR3: TGCGCCAGCAGCTCGACCGGGACTCTAGCCGAAAACATTCAGTACTTC. This sequence encodes CASSSTGTLAENIQYF. The V and J genes are TRBV5-1 and TRBJ2-4; perhaps TRBD2 as D (6 bases). The CDR3 has 16 amino acids. Germline CDR1 and CDR2: SGHRS and YFSETQ.

By sample fraction, this clonotype is medium-sized. The chain is built from TRBV29-1 and TRBJ2-7, with a possible D match to TRBD2 (6 bases). Trimming left V 0 bases short and J 6 bases short, with 12 bases between. CDR1 and CDR2 from the germline V gene are SQVTM and ANQGSEA. CDR3 length: 13 amino acids. This CDR3 reads CSVEDHRRGEQYF. CDR3 DNA sequence: TGCAGCGTTGAAGATCATCGGAGGGGCGAGCAGTACTTC.

By share, this clonotype ranks as medium-sized. This chain joins TRBV7-2 and TRBJ1-6; possible D gene TRBD1, 6 bases. Trimming took 2 bases from V and 8 from J, leaving 10 bases between them. The CDR3 runs to 14 residues. The V gene's germline CDR1 is SGHTA and CDR2 FQGNSA. In DNA form, the CDR3 reads TGTGCCAGCAGCTTACTGGGGGGCCATTCACCCCTCCACTTT. Its protein is CASSLLGGHSPLHF.

Sample share makes this clonotype medium-sized. The chain combines TRBV7-2 with TRBJ2-2, with D perhaps matching TRBD1 (6 bases). This CDR3 comprises 15 residues. Trimming took off 5 bases at V and 6 bases at J, with 16 bases between the two ends. The germline gives CDR1 SGHTA, CDR2 FQGNSA. The DNA for the CDR3 is TGTGCCAGCAGCCACGACACAGGGAGTGCCGGGGAGCTGTTTTTT. Residues: CASSHDTGSAGELFF.

A note on this clonotype: At one end the junction does not follow the germline gene, possibly because of a read error. V and J are TRBV28 and TRBJ2-7; tentative D call: TRBD2 (6 bases). CDR1 is MDHEN and CDR2 is SYDVKM in the germline V gene. This CDR3 region has 14 residues. The CDR3 spells CASSWAGSSYEQCF. The CDR3, as DNA: TGTGCCAGCAGTTGGGCGGGAAGCTCCTACGAGCAGTGTTTC.

As concerns this clonotype: A single base separates this from a much larger clone, so it may be a read error. The rearrangement links TRBV19 to TRBJ2-1; D is perhaps TRBD2 (6 bases). The CDR3 runs to 14 residues. The germline V and J ends were trimmed by 6 bases and 5 bases, with 14 bases remaining between them. Germline V gene data show CDR1 as LNHDA and CDR2 as SQIVND (reference sequence). CDR3 bases: TGTGCCAGTAGCGCGGAGGGCCGCAACAATGAGCAGTTCTTC. Translating gives CASSAEGRNNEQFF.

The chain is built from TRBV11-2 and TRBJ2-7, with 11 bases that match TRBD2. CDR1 SGHAT and CDR2 FQNNGV come from the germline V gene. The CDR3 extends over 16 amino acids. The junction had 6 bases not matched to a gene; V was cut back by 2 bases and J by 3 bases. As DNA, the CDR3 is TGTGCCAGCAGCTTACAATTGGGACTAGCGGACTACGAGCAGTACTTC. Residues: CASSLQLGLADYEQYF.

By share, this clonotype ranks as medium-sized. The chain links TRBV2 to TRBJ2-7; 8 bases map to TRBD1. Germline loops: CDR1 SNHLY, CDR2 FYNNEI. The CDR3 spans 19 residues. Losses at the gene ends were 2 bases for V and 7 bases for J; bases not matched to a gene: 22. CDR3 sequence reads: CASSELDAEDRQGWEEQYF. In nucleotides, the CDR3 is TGTGCCAGCAGTGAACTCGATGCTGAGGACAGACAGGGGTGGGAAGAGCAGTACTTC.

This clonotype is medium-sized within its sample. This chain uses TRBV6-5 with TRBJ2-7, with TRBD2 matching 8 bases. CDR1 is MNHEY and CDR2 is SVGAGI in the germline V gene. J lost 2 bases, V lost 10 bases, and 10 bases had no gene match. This CDR3 comprises 14 residues. CDR3 residues: CATTTGLGAYEQYF. The CDR3 nucleotides are TGTGCCACCACCACGGGACTAGGGGCCTACGAGCAGTACTTC.

By its share, this clonotype is medium-sized. This sequence joins TRBV28 and TRBJ2-7, with D perhaps matching TRBD1 (5 bases). The germline gives CDR1 MDHEN, CDR2 SYDVKM. The length of the CDR3 is 14 residues. V was cut by 3 bases and J by 3 bases, with 12 bases left in between. The CDR3 protein is CASSFETVGYEQYF. The CDR3 DNA is TGTGCCAGCAGTTTTGAGACAGTAGGCTACGAGCAGTACTTC.

This clonotype is termed medium-sized. This sequence joins TRBV12-3 or TRBV12-4 and TRBJ2-3; 9 bases agree with TRBD1. The CDR3 is 14 residues long. V gave up 5 bases and J gave up 5 bases; unmatched junction bases: 5. The CDR3, as DNA: TGTGCCAGCAGTATACAGGGGGCAGTAGATACGCAGTATTTT. Its protein product is CASSIQGAVDTQYF.

Notes on this clonotype: A junction end diverges from the germline sequence, so it may reflect a read error. The chain has TRBV5-6 and TRBJ1-2, with 7 nucleotides matching TRBD1. The CDR3 spans 16 residues. CDR1 and CDR2 from the germline V gene are SGHDT and YYEEEE. The CDR3 DNA reads as TGTGCCAGCAGGCCAAGGCCAACGGACAGGTCCCATGGCCACACCTTC. Encoded protein: CASRPRPTDRSHGHTF.

In its sample, this clonotype is large (0.1 to 1%). This chain uses TRBV6-5 with TRBJ2-4; TRBD1 aligns across 9 bases. The V and J ends lost 0 bases and 10 bases, in that order; junction bases with no gene match: 7. The CDR3 runs 15 residues. Germline assignment: CDR1 MNHEY and CDR2 SVGAGI. CDR3 sequence (DNA): TGTGCCAGCAGTTACTCGTCCGGGACAGGGACTATTCAGTACTTC. Protein sequence: CASSYSSGTGTIQYF.